This is a list of T cell receptor beta chains from one sample in a study of PD-1 blockade in classical Hodgkin lymphoma. TCRdb keeps only in-frame clones here, not all; method: immunoSEQ multiplex PCR. Here the sample spans about 17,000 clones, about 83% being singletons. The specimen was peripheral blood mononuclear cells (PBMCs), collected before the fourth cycle of nivolumab. Receptor source: a human donor with classical Hodgkin lymphoma. Each CDR3 is given with its conserved first and last residue. A D gene is named only where the DNA matches it firmly. Some rows mark clone size as missing; the rest say once, few, many or name a class of expanded clone.

>NA|TRBV6-5|once|TRBJ2-7
CASMRLGTHEQYF
TGTGCCAGCATGAGACTAGGGACCCACGAGCAGTACTTC
>NA|TRBV5-4|NA|TRBJ1-6
CASSPRGDGSPLHF
TGTGCCAGCAGCCCTAGGGGGGATGGTTCACCCCTCCACTTT
>NA|TRBV5-4|NA|TRBJ2-5
CASSPGLGRGYRETQYF
TGTGCCAGCAGCCCGGGCCTGGGCAGGGGTTATCGAGAGACCCAGTACTTC
>NA|TRBV5-1|NA|TRBJ1-4
CASSLLGQGSEKLFF
TGCGCCAGCAGCTTGTTAGGGCAGGGGAGCGAAAAACTGTTTTTT
>NA|TRBV7-8|NA|TRBJ1-1
CASSHGQIQTEAFF
TGTGCCAGCAGCCACGGACAGATTCAAACTGAAGCTTTCTTT
>TRBD2|TRBV14|NA|TRBJ2-7
CASSDGGRQEQYF
TGTGCCAGCAGCGACGGGGGGAGACAAGAGCAGTACTTC
>TRBD1|TRBV2|NA|TRBJ1-1
CASEQGAGTEAFF
TGTGCCAGCGAACAGGGGGCGGGGACTGAAGCTTTCTTT
>NA|TRBV5-1|once|TRBJ1-1
CASSLGGNTEAFF
TGCGCCAGCAGCTTGGGGGGGAACACTGAAGCTTTCTTT
>NA|TRBV7-8|NA|TRBJ1-1
CASSLARGGAEAFF
TGTGCCAGCAGCTTAGCTAGGGGAGGGGCTGAAGCTTTCTTT
>TRBD2|TRBV6-5|NA|TRBJ2-1
CASSWTSGGLDNEQFF
TGTGCCAGCAGTTGGACTAGCGGGGGGCTGGACAATGAGCAGTTCTTC
>TRBD1|TRBV19|once|TRBJ1-4
CASSDQGDLGTNEKLFF
TGTGCCAGTAGTGATCAGGGGGACTTGGGTACTAATGAAAAACTGTTTTTT
>NA|TRBV7-8|NA|TRBJ1-6
CASSLGPGINSPLHF
TGTGCCAGCAGCTTAGGACCAGGGATTAATTCACCCCTCCACTTT
>TRBD1|TRBV7-3|few|TRBJ1-6
CASSSKDRVRTYNSPLHF
TGTGCCAGCAGCTCAAAGGACAGGGTAAGGACCTATAATTCACCCCTCCACTTT
>NA|TRBV5-4|NA|TRBJ1-4
CASGWGQVPNEKLFF
TGTGCCAGCGGTTGGGGCCAGGTTCCTAATGAAAAACTGTTTTTT
>NA|TRBV5-1|NA|TRBJ2-7
CASSLDRVYEQYF
TGCGCCAGCAGCTTGGACAGGGTCTACGAGCAGTACTTC
>NA|TRBV7-9|NA|TRBJ1-1
CASSFLAEGAEAFF
TGTGCCAGCAGCTTCCTAGCTGAAGGGGCTGAAGCTTTCTTT
>TRBD2|TRBV5-1|NA|TRBJ2-1
CASSLALAGGTHEQFF
TGCGCCAGCAGCTTGGCCCTAGCGGGGGGGACACATGAGCAGTTCTTC
>NA|TRBV6-1|NA|TRBJ2-7
CAVRPSSYEQYF
TGTGCCGTGAGGCCGAGCTCCTACGAGCAGTACTTC
>NA|TRBV19|NA|TRBJ2-5
CASSPSIDEKYF
TGTGCCAGTAGCCCTTCGATTGACGAAAAGTACTTC
>TRBD1|TRBV19|NA|TRBJ1-5
CASSDRVWKISNQPQHF
TGTGCCAGTAGTGACAGGGTTTGGAAGATTAGCAATCAGCCCCAGCATTTT
>NA|TRBV10-3|NA|TRBJ2-5
CAISAGGFHAGETQYF
TGTGCCATCAGTGCAGGGGGGTTTCATGCTGGAGAGACCCAGTACTTC
>NA|TRBV11-3|NA|TRBJ2-1
CASSLDWYNEQFF
TGTGCCAGCAGCTTAGACTGGTACAATGAGCAGTTCTTC
>TRBD1|TRBV7-9|NA|TRBJ2-5
CASSLGQGTRQTQYF
TGTGCCAGCAGCTTAGGACAGGGCACCCGCCAGACCCAGTACTTC
>NA|TRBV7-3|few|TRBJ2-7
CAASRGEQYF
TGTGCCGCGAGCCGGGGCGAGCAGTACTTC
>NA|TRBV7-2|NA|TRBJ1-3
CASSLVRGSGNTIYF
TGTGCCAGCAGCTTAGTCAGGGGAAGTGGAAACACCATATATTTT
>NA|TRBV7-9|few|TRBJ1-6
CASSLLTGLSSPLHF
TGTGCCAGCAGCTTACTTACAGGGCTGAGCTCACCCCTCCACTTT
>NA|TRBV11-2|NA|TRBJ2-5
CASSRGGDQETQYF
TGTGCCAGCAGCAGGGGGGGAGACCAAGAGACCCAGTACTTC
>NA|TRBV7-9|NA|TRBJ1-5
CASSLEGAQPQHF
TGTGCCAGCAGCTTAGAGGGTGCTCAGCCCCAGCATTTT
>NA|TRBV7-8|NA|TRBJ1-2
CASSLEGGVAYGYTF
TGTGCCAGCAGCTTAGAAGGAGGGGTCGCCTATGGCTACACCTTC